This T cell receptor beta chain emerged from a study of shared clonotypes between healthy human individuals (dated by TCRdb to the early 2020s). The study in broad terms: The cohort included three men and a couple of women between 18 and 49 years of age. Each donor's leukapheresis produced roughly between roughly 0.85 and 9 billion PBMCs. The study deeply sequenced blood TCR repertoires of five healthy adults to estimate repertoire size and the extent of clonotype sharing between individuals. For each donor, three plates each were used for CD4 naive and CD4 memory, two plates were used for CD8 naive, and one plate was used for CD8 memory. To increase sequencing depth and limit assay-specific biases, TCR repertoire library preparation and sequencing were carried out by different laboratories using diverse techniques.

With respect to this clone: Its antigen target is currently unknown. No much larger clone is present one base from it, and per-base qualities are unavailable. Additional DNA sequences in this sample encode the identical CDR3.

The donors were healthy, HIV-negative adults with no recently reported acute infections or vaccinations. Every donor was a Caucasian adult residing in Nashville, Tennessee, USA. CD4+ T cells were enriched by magnetic negative selection, after which naive cells were positively selected on CD45RA and the negative fraction was taken as the memory subset. Blood was collected by leukapheresis, and PBMCs were isolated by Ficoll-Histopaque density gradient centrifugation and then cryopreserved in liquid nitrogen vapor phase. Purity and quantity of every magnetically sorted T cell population were checked by analytical flow cytometry. Genomic DNA was isolated from every sorted fraction and measured by UV absorbance on a Nanodrop 2000c. The research as a whole found: Naive subsets generally had larger estimated clonotype richness than memory subsets did. Sampling was limited to blood, and TCR repertoires in tissue likely differ from TCR repertoires in blood. Compared with non-shared clonotypes, the clonotypes found in all four sorted-subset donors had higher generation probabilities. Incomplete sequencing was indicated by rarefaction of sorted-subset datasets, despite the large sequencing depth. Pairwise subsampling led to the expectation that sequencing depth would affect the degree of clonotype sharing among donors. The small number of donors limited the genetic and exposure-history diversity represented. Sharing across four donors was observed for approximately 5% of naive CD4, under 4% of naive CD8, 2% to 2.5% of memory CD4, and over 0.3% of memory CD8 clonotypes.

Using the deep immunoSEQ assay, multiplex PCR amplified TCR CDR3 regions from genomic DNA. Extracted genomic DNA from each cell subset was distributed evenly across all wells of several immunoSEQ 96-well plates, and each plate was treated as a replicate. For sorted subsets, each replicate PCR was loaded with around 200 ng genomic DNA, equivalent to about 30,000 T cell genomes. The purified libraries were quantified using a Qubit 3.0 fluorometer, sized with a Bioanalyzer 2100, and then quantified again using the KAPA Library Quantification kit. Each immunoSEQ 96-well plate was sequenced on its own single-read 150-cycle Illumina NextSeq 550 flow cell. The authors processed their data as follows. Because only junctional sequences without quality scores were contained in the immunoSEQ output, filtering matching that applied to full-length reads could not be performed. Sequences were annotated with PyIR, a Python wrapper for IgBLAST v1.9, and V/J genes and CDR3 were assigned using IMGT germline references. Any read was removed if the V/J assignment was weak (E-value above 1e-6), the CDR3 was missing, or the read contained stop codons, out-of-frame junctions, or ambiguous translated residues. A V3J clonotype was defined by an identical inferred V gene, J gene, and CDR3 amino acid sequence. The percentage overlap between two repertoires was calculated by dividing the number of shared unique clonotypes by the size of the smaller repertoire. Three approaches were used to assess repertoire richness: RTK rarefaction, the Chao1 estimator, and Recon v2.1 estimates of unobserved clonotypes. OLGA was used to compute generation probabilities for all TCRbeta clonotypes that the gDNA method yielded from four donors. This immuneACCESS table, as held by TCRdb, lists in-frame sequences with V and J called but not all clones. Of the missing ones, under half trace to an unresolved V gene in checked studies; the others have no known cause. The DNA gave D and trimming, while V, J and clone size come from that table. This sample has 170,000 or so clones in its table, and approximately 70% of those were observed once. The ten largest clones add up to about 10% of the sample.

The CDR1 and CDR2 encoded by the germline V gene are SGHRS and YFSETQ. Reading from cysteine to phenylalanine, the CDR3 counts 14 amino acids. This entry keeps only the CDR3 DNA: 42 bases, framed from base 1. V trim: 5 bases; J trim: 2 bases; unmatched bases: 3. The material sequenced was memory CD4+ T cells sorted from blood. The intended sense of this specimen's cell subset or site label: CD45RA-negative fraction. The chain was built from TRBV5-1 and TRBJ2-7, with 11 middle bases fitting TRBD1. The sequence was obtained from a man between 25 and 39 years old in good health. The DNA is as follows: TGCGCCAGCAGTTGGGGACAGGGGGCCTACGAGCAGTACTTC. This yields the protein CASSWGQGAYEQYF. The variable domain in full, with residues beyond the CDR3 obtained from the reference TRBV5-1 and TRBJ2-7 genes, is KAGVTQTPRYLIKTRGQQVTLSCSPISGHRSVSWYQQTPGQGLQFLFEYFSETQRNKGNFPGRFSGRQFSNSRSEMNVSTLELGDSALYLCASSWGQGAYEQYFGPGTRLTVT.